Detailed here is one T cell receptor beta chain. The data belong to a study of PD-L1 blockade in urothelial cancer. The wider study: Patients started atezolizumab in the mid-2010s, 1,200 mg intravenously every 3 weeks. Bladder-origin urothelial cancer in males described about 90% of the 29 patients.

The time point was: pretreatment peripheral blood. Assay used: immunoSEQ multiplex PCR; TCRdb lists only in-frame clones, some missing. The table shows under 95,000 clones, with 70% to 90% occurring only once. This clonotype was obtained from a man in his sixties with urothelial cancer. Specimen: PBMCs, collected around atezolizumab (anti-PD-L1) treatment.

The CDR3 spells CASSYSGVRSYEQYF. The CDR3 DNA follows: TGTGCCAGCAGTTACAGCGGGGTCCGCTCCTACGAGCAGTACTTC. The V call is TRBV6-5, the J call TRBJ2-7; 7 bases match TRBD2. V shed 2 bases, J shed 0 bases, and the junction held 4 bases outside the gene matches. CDR3 length: 15 residues. In germline, CDR1 is MNHEY, CDR2 SVGAGI.